Below are 7 T cell receptor beta chains sequenced from a single sample in a study of tumor-infiltrating lymphocytes in localized non-small cell lung cancer. Profiling relied on immunoSEQ multiplex PCR, and the TCRdb table lists in-frame clones only, not all of them. The top ten hold more than 7.5% of the sample, which has about 13,000 clones, more than 65% seen once. Sequencing was performed on lung tumor tissue. Receptors were obtained from a human donor with non-small cell lung cancer.

The chain couples TRBV7-3 to TRBJ1-6, with D uncertain. The length of the CDR3 is 13 residues. Per the germline V gene, CDR1 is SGHTA and CDR2 is FQGTGA. With 1 base removed from V and 7 bases from J, the gap between germline ends came to 5 bases. The DNA for the CDR3 is TGTGCCAGCAGCTTAATCGAGAATTCACCCCTCCACTTT. Its protein product is CASSLIENSPLHF.

The chain joins TRBV15 to TRBJ1-4; 11 nucleotides match TRBD1. This CDR3 comprises 14 residues. The V and J ends lost 5 bases and 10 bases, in that order; junction bases with no gene match: 6. Germline CDR1 reads LNHNV; CDR2 reads YYDKDF (reference sequence). This CDR3 reads CATSADRGLGKLFF. DNA of the CDR3: TGTGCCACCAGCGCGGACAGGGGGCTAGGAAAACTGTTTTTT.

The gene calls are TRBV25-1 and TRBJ2-3; TRBD1 matches 7 bases. Trimming removed 11 bases from V and 4 bases from J; junction bases left unmatched: 12. This CDR3 is built from 14 residues. The germline gives CDR1 MGHDK, CDR2 SYGVNS. CDR3 loop: CAVRDRLTPDTQYF. The CDR3 nucleotides read TGTGCCGTCCGGGACAGACTTACCCCAGATACGCAGTATTTT.

A word on this clone: The junction shows a germline mismatch at one end, possibly a read error. The V and J genes are TRBV7-7 and TRBJ2-5, with D possibly being TRBD2 (5 bases). The CDR3 is 13 residues long. Germline CDR1 SSHAT, CDR2 FNYEAQ (reference sequence). CDR3 sequence (DNA): TGTGCTAGCAGCTTCTCACTAGGAGAGACCCAGTACTTC. Its translation: CASSFSLGETQYF.

This chain links TRBV11-2 with TRBJ2-4; 9 positions agree with TRBD2. CDR3 length equals 16 residues. V lost 1 base, J lost 8 bases, and 9 bases stayed unmatched. Germline V gives CDR1 SGHAT, CDR2 FQNNGV. Here the CDR3 reads CASSLVAAGGRDIQYF. The CDR3 coding sequence is TGTGCCAGCAGCTTAGTGGCGGCGGGAGGGAGGGACATTCAGTACTTC.

The V and J genes are TRBV6-1 and TRBJ2-7; TRBD1 matches 8 bases. Trimming removed 4 bases from V and 1 base from J; junction bases left unmatched: 9. Germline CDR1 reads MNHNS; CDR2 reads SASEGT. The CDR3 consists of 16 residues. Here the CDR3 DNA reads TGTGCCAGCAGTGGGATCGGACAGGGAGATTCCTACGAGCAGTACTTC. Translation: CASSGIGQGDSYEQYF.

The chain uses TRBV5-1 and TRBJ2-7, with TRBD1 as a possible D gene (5 bases). CDR1 SGHRS and CDR2 YFSETQ come from the germline V gene. The CDR3 runs 13 residues. V was cut by 4 bases and J by 6 bases, with 14 bases left in between. The CDR3 here is CASSTLDKSEQYF. CDR3 bases: TGCGCCAGCAGCACCTTGGACAAGTCCGAGCAGTACTTC.